The next 2 T cell receptor beta chains were all read from a single sample in a study of OX40 agonist ivuxolimab in advanced cancers. Library preparation was by the immunoSEQ multiplex PCR assay. TCRdb carries this immuneACCESS record with in-frame sequences only. Its versions omit some clonotypes, under half of them owing to an unresolved V gene in the studies checked, with the rest unexplained. Present in this sample are fewer than 70,000 clones, over 75% of which were seen just once. The biggest ten clones account for 6.1% of the sample. The starting material was CD4+ or CD8+ T cells sorted from blood, obtained in a trial of the OX40 agonist ivuxolimab. All receptors derive from an adult with an advanced solid tumor such as melanoma, head and neck, liver or kidney cancer.

V is TRBV7-2 and J is TRBJ2-3, with 7 positions matching TRBD1. Looked up from germline, CDR1 is SGHTA and CDR2 is FQGNSA. After removal of 4 bases from V and 2 bases from J, the junction contained 12 bases not matched to a gene. The CDR3 is 17 amino acids. The CDR3 DNA sequence: TGTGCCAGCAGCTCCTATTCCGGGACAGTGCCCACAGATACGCAGTATTTT. Amino acid sequence: CASSSYSGTVPTDTQYF.

The chain links TRBV4-1 to TRBJ1-6; D is undetermined. The V and J ends lost 4 bases and 10 bases respectively, with 14 bases between them. CDR3 size: 14 residues. Germline V gene sequence: CDR1 MGHRA, CDR2 YSYEKL. DNA for the CDR3: TGCGCCAGCAGCCCACCTTGGGGAGAATCACCCCTCCACTTT. It encodes CASSPPWGESPLHF.